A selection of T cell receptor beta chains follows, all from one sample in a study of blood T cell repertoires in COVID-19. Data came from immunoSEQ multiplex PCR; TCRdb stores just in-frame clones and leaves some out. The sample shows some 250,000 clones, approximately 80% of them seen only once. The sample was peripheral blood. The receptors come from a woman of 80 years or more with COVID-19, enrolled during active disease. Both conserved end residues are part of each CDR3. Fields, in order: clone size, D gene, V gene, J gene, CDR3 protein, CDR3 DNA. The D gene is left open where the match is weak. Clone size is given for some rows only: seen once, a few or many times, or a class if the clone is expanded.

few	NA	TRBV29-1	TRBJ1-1	CSVSQTGNTEAFF	TGCAGCGTCAGCCAAACAGGGAACACTGAAGCTTTCTTT
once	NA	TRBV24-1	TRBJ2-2	CATPPHREGTGELFF	TGTGCCACCCCACCCCACAGGGAGGGCACCGGGGAGCTGTTTTTT
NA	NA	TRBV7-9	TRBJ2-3	CASSSSDRPTDTQYF	TGTGCCAGCAGTTCCTCGGACAGACCCACAGATACGCAGTATTTT
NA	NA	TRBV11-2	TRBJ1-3	CASSLVGGNTIYF	TGTGCCAGCAGCTTAGTGGGCGGAAACACCATATATTTT
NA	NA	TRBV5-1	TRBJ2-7	CASSWRGGISEQYF	TGCGCCAGCAGCTGGAGGGGCGGGATTTCCGAGCAGTACTTC
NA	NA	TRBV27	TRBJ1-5	CASSPATDFLSNQPQHF	TGTGCCAGCAGCCCCGCGACGGACTTCCTTAGCAATCAGCCCCAGCATTTT
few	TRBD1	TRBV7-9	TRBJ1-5	CASSLGQGGLNQPQHF	TGTGCCAGCAGCTTAGGCCAGGGGGGCCTCAATCAGCCCCAGCATTTT
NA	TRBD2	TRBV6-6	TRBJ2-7	CASSRSWSSGAYEQYF	TGTGCCAGCAGTCGAAGCTGGTCTAGCGGGGCCTACGAGCAGTACTTC
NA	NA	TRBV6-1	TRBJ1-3	CASSEDGSRVNTIYF	TGTGCCAGCAGTGAAGACGGGTCCAGGGTAAACACCATATATTTT
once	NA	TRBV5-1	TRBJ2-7	CASSLTEFLYEQYF	TGCGCCAGCAGCTTGACAGAGTTCCTCTACGAGCAGTACTTC
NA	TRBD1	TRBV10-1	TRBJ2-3	CASTPGQGADTQYF	TGCGCCAGCACCCCGGGACAGGGTGCAGATACGCAGTATTTT
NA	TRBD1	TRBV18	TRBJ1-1	CASSPEAGGRNTEAFF	TGTGCCAGCTCACCTGAGGCAGGGGGCCGGAACACTGAAGCTTTCTTT
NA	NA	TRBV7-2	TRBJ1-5	CASSLTTVSNQPQHF	TGTGCCAGCAGCTTAACGACAGTGAGCAATCAGCCCCAGCATTTT
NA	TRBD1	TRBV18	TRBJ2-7	CASSRDSLREEQYF	TGTGCCAGCTCACGGGACAGTTTACGTGAAGAGCAGTACTTC
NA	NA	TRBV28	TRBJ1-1	CASSPGTKNTEAFF	TGTGCCAGCAGCCCCGGGACAAAGAACACTGAAGCTTTCTTT
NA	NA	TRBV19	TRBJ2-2	CASRPGDSRRPTGELFF	TGTGCCAGTAGGCCCGGGGACTCCCGGCGGCCCACCGGGGAGCTGTTTTTT
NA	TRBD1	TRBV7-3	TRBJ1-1	CASSFTQGSEAFF	TGTGCCAGCAGCTTCACACAGGGGAGCGAAGCTTTCTTT